Below are 19 T cell receptor beta chains sequenced from a single sample in a study of CD8+ T cells in alopecia areata (dated 2018 in TCRdb). Library preparation employed the immunoSEQ multiplex PCR assay. RNA was extracted from all samples and reverse transcribed into cDNA, which served as template for TCR sequencing. The table comes from immuneACCESS by way of TCRdb, which keeps in-frame sequences with V and J called. Part of the clones is missing from these tables; in studies checked, under half for an unresolved V gene and the rest for unknown reasons. For this sample there are around 98,000 clones; roughly 47% appear just once. The leading ten clones occupy about 0.79% of the sample. What was sequenced was CD4+ T cells sorted from blood. The receptor set was obtained from a human donor with alopecia areata.

In this sample, this clone turned up a few times. V and J are TRBV29-1 and TRBJ1-2, with D possibly being TRBD1 (5 bases). The germline V gene has CDR1 SQVTM and CDR2 ANQGSEA. CDR3 length: 14 amino acids. The V end lost 4 bases, the J end lost 2 bases, and 14 bases lay between the germline ends. The CDR3 loop reads CSVGGSQTNYGYTF. As DNA, the CDR3 is TGCAGCGTTGGGGGGTCACAGACCAACTATGGCTACACCTTC.

V gene TRBV30 combines with J gene TRBJ1-6; weak D call: TRBD1 (6 bases). CDR3 length equals 13 residues. Germline-derived CDR1 and CDR2 are GTSNPN and SVGIG (reference sequence). Trimming shortened V by 1 base and J by 10 bases, and 11 bases separated the two germline ends. The CDR3: CAWSGSGASPLHF. CDR3 nucleotides: TGTGCCTGGAGTGGATCAGGGGCCTCACCCCTCCACTTT. The full variable domain, its missing parts supplied by reference TRBV30 and TRBJ1-6, is SQTIHQWPATLVQPVGSPLSLECTVEGTSNPNLYWYRQAAGRGLQLLFYSVGIGQISSEVPQNLSASRPQDRQFILSSKKLLLSDSGFYLCAWSGSGASPLHFGNGTRLTVT.

This clone was counted once. The V call is TRBV30, the J call TRBJ1-1; D gene unclear. The length of the CDR3 is 13 residues. Germline V CDR1 and CDR2: GTSNPN, SVGIG (reference sequence). The germline V and J ends were trimmed by 3 bases and 2 bases, with 10 bases remaining between them. The CDR3: CAWSRIRNTEAFF. The CDR3 DNA follows: TGTGCCTGGAGCCGGATTCGCAACACTGAAGCTTTCTTT.

The chain uses TRBV5-1 and TRBJ1-6; maybe TRBD1 (5 bases). The CDR3 is 16 residues long. Trimming shortened V by 4 bases and J by 10 bases, and 21 bases separated the two germline ends. Germline CDR1 reads SGHRS; CDR2 reads YFSETQ. CDR3 amino acids: CASSLHRGEGGSPLHF. CDR3 in DNA: TGCGCCAGCAGCCTTCACAGAGGGGAAGGAGGATCACCCCTCCACTTT.

The V and J genes are TRBV27 and TRBJ2-5; the match to TRBD2 covers 7 bases. The CDR3 length is 15 residues. Germline V lookup: CDR1 MNHEY, CDR2 SMNVEV (reference sequence). Trimming took 2 bases from V and 5 from J; bases not matched to a gene: 8. The CDR3 is CASSLGGRGGETQYF. Written as DNA, the CDR3 is TGTGCCAGCAGTTTAGGAGGTCGGGGAGGGGAGACCCAGTACTTC.

This clone came up a few times. The rearrangement links TRBV28 to TRBJ2-1; 12 nucleotides line up with TRBD2. CDR1 is MDHEN and CDR2 is SYDVKM in the germline V gene. There are 18 residues in the CDR3. V gave up 1 base and J gave up 2 bases; unmatched junction bases: 6. In DNA, the CDR3 is TGTGCCAGCAGTTTATACGGGACTAGCGGGCGCGCCTACAATGAGCAGTTCTTC. It yields the protein CASSLYGTSGRAYNEQFF.

This clone was detected only once. The chain links TRBV2 to TRBJ2-3, with D perhaps TRBD2 (6 bases). This CDR3 has 16 residues. Germline V CDR1 and CDR2: SNHLY, FYNNEI. V lost 3 bases to trimming and J lost 2 bases, with 15 bases between them. The CDR3 DNA follows: TGTGCCAGCAGTGACATAGCGGCGGGTTCCACAGATACGCAGTATTTT. This gives the protein CASSDIAAGSTDTQYF.

V and J are TRBV2 and TRBJ2-6; D gene ambiguous. In germline, CDR1 is SNHLY, CDR2 FYNNEI. The CDR3 sequence is 16 residues long. The V gene lost 5 bases and the J gene lost 0 bases, with 11 bases spanning the gap. Here the CDR3 reads CASSMDASSGANVLTF. CDR3 nucleotide sequence: TGTGCCAGCAGTATGGACGCGAGCTCTGGGGCCAACGTCCTGACTTTC. Together with reference TRBV2 and TRBJ2-6, the CDR3 gives the full variable domain: EPEVTQTPSHQVTQMGQEVILRCVPISNHLYFYWYRQILGQKVEFLVSFYNNEISEKSEIFDDQFSVERPDGSNFTLKIRSTKLEDSAMYFCASSMDASSGANVLTFGAGSRLTVL.

This clone was seen a few times. This chain uses TRBV29-1 with TRBJ2-7; D possibly corresponds to TRBD1 (5 bases). There are 15 residues in the CDR3. Germline CDR1 is SQVTM and CDR2 is ANQGSEA. V dropped 0 bases and J dropped 7 bases, with 19 bases sitting between them. The CDR3, as DNA: TGCAGCGTTGAAGATCGGAGCAGGGAAGGGCTGGAGCAGTACTTC. Its translation is CSVEDRSREGLEQYF.

The rearrangement links TRBV5-6 to TRBJ1-1; D uncertain. Per the germline V gene, CDR1 is SGHDT and CDR2 is YYEEEE. Trimming took off 0 bases at V and 3 bases at J, with 12 bases between the two ends. CDR3 length: 15 amino acids. CDR3 coding DNA: TGTGCCAGCAGCTTGGATGGGTTCCGGGACACTGAAGCTTTCTTT. As protein: CASSLDGFRDTEAFF.

The chain joins TRBV5-1 to TRBJ2-3, with D possibly being TRBD1 (6 bases). V lost 4 bases to trimming and J lost 4 bases, with 13 bases between them. From germline, CDR1 is SGHRS and CDR2 YFSETQ. The CDR3 consists of 14 residues. The CDR3 DNA is TGCGCCAGCAGCCTGAGACAGGTGCCAGATACGCAGTATTTT. Translation gives CASSLRQVPDTQYF.

This clone has more than one count but fewer than ten. The chain couples TRBV29-1 to TRBJ2-3, with TRBD2 matching 7 bases. Germline V gene lookup returns CDR1 SQVTM and CDR2 ANQGSEA. V shed 8 bases and J 1 base; nucleotides not matched to a gene: 12. This CDR3 is 15 amino acids long. CDR3 coding DNA: TGCAGCTCCAAGACCCGACTAGCAGGCACAGATACGCAGTATTTT. The encoded protein is CSSKTRLAGTDTQYF.

The J gene is TRBJ1-4, the V gene TRBV5-1, with unresolved D. This CDR3 is 15 amino acids long. Looked up from germline, CDR1 is SGHRS and CDR2 is YFSETQ. Trimming cost V 3 bases and J 0 bases, with 9 bases left between them. The CDR3 coding sequence is TGCGCCAGCAGCTCAACAGTCGCAACTAATGAAAAACTGTTTTTT. It encodes CASSSTVATNEKLFF.

This sequence joins TRBV4-3 and TRBJ2-3; D not certain. This CDR3 spans 15 amino acids. V was cut by 0 bases and J by 1 base, with 8 bases left in between. Germline CDR1 is LGHNA and CDR2 is YSLEER. CDR3 sequence (DNA): TGCGCCAGCAGCCAAGATCCGGCAGGCACAGATACGCAGTATTTT. Protein product: CASSQDPAGTDTQYF.

The chain has TRBV18 and TRBJ2-7; possibly TRBD1 for D (6 bases). CDR3 length equals 14 residues. Germline lookup yields CDR1 KGHSH and CDR2 LQKENI. V lost 2 bases and J lost 4, with 12 bases in between. The CDR3 sequence: CASSPTGSGYEQYF. Written as DNA, the CDR3 is TGTGCCAGCTCACCAACAGGGAGTGGTTACGAGCAGTACTTC.

With respect to this clone: This specimen includes other DNA sequences encoding the same CDR3. The chain links TRBV30 to TRBJ2-7, with D unresolved. CDR3 length: 12 residues. CDR1 and CDR2 from the germline V gene are GTSNPN and SVGIG (reference sequence). Trimming cost V 0 bases and J 3 bases, with 6 bases left between them. In nucleotides, the CDR3 is TGTGCCTGGAGTGTACAGAGCTACGAGCAGTACTTC. Protein product: CAWSVQSYEQYF. Combining the CDR3 with reference TRBV30 and TRBJ2-7 gives the whole variable domain SQTIHQWPATLVQPVGSPLSLECTVEGTSNPNLYWYRQAAGRGLQLLFYSVGIGQISSEVPQNLSASRPQDRQFILSSKKLLLSDSGFYLCAWSVQSYEQYFGPGTRLTVT.

The CDR3 region is CSVHAQQGTEAFF. The CDR3 bases are TGCAGCGTTCATGCCCAACAAGGCACTGAAGCTTTCTTT. The rearrangement joins TRBV29-1 to TRBJ1-1; D gene uncertain. The germline gives CDR1 SQVTM, CDR2 ANQGSEA. This CDR3 has 13 amino acids. Between the trimmed V and J ends, which lost 5 bases and 4 bases, there was a span of 14 bases.

The chain couples TRBV30 to TRBJ1-1; D is ambiguous. CDR1 and CDR2 (germline): GTSNPN, SVGIG (reference sequence). The CDR3 has 11 residues. The V gene lost 1 base and the J gene lost 5 bases, with 5 bases spanning the gap. CDR3 nucleotide sequence: TGTGCCTGGAGTGCACTAACTGAAGCTTTCTTT. The encoded protein is CAWSALTEAFF.

This clone was counted between two and nine times. The CDR3 DNA sequence: TGTGCCAGCAGCGTCTCGCCGGACGTCTACGAGCAGTACTTC. Translation: CASSVSPDVYEQYF. This rearrangement joins TRBV9 to TRBJ2-7; D ambiguous. V was clipped by 2 bases and J by 3 bases, with 12 bases between them. The germline gives CDR1 SGDLS, CDR2 YYNGEE. This CDR3 spans 14 amino acids.